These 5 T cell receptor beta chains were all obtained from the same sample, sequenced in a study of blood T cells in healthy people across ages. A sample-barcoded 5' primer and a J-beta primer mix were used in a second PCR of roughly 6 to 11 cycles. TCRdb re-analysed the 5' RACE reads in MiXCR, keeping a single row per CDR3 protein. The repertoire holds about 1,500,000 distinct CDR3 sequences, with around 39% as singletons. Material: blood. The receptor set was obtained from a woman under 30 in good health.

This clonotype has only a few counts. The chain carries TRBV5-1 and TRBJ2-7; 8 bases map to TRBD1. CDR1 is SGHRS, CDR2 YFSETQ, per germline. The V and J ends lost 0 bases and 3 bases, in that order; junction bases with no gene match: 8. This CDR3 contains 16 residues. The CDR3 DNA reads TGCGCCAGCAGCTTGGGCGGGACAGGTTTTCTCTACGAGCAGTACTTC. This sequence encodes CASSLGGTGFLYEQYF.

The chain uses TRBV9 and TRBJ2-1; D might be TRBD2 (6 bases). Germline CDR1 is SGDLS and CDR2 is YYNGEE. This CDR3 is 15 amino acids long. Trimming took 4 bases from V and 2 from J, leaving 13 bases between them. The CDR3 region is CASSRQIAAYNEQFF. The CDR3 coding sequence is TGTGCCAGCAGCCGCCAGATAGCGGCCTACAATGAGCAGTTCTTC.

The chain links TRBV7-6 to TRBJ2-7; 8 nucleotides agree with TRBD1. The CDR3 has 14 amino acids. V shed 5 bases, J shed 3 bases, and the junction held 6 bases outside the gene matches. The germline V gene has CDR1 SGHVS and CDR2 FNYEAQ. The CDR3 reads CASSIDGTGYEQYF. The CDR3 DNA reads TGTGCCAGCAGCATAGACGGGACAGGCTACGAGCAGTACTTC.

The CDR3 DNA follows: TGTGCCACCAGTGATCAGGAGGATACGCAGTATTTT. Protein product: CATSDQEDTQYF. V usage is TRBV24-1 and J usage is TRBJ2-3; no firm D call. V lost 3 bases, J lost 6 bases, and 6 bases lay in between. CDR1 and CDR2 from the germline V gene are KGHDR and SFDVKD. CDR3 size: 12 residues.

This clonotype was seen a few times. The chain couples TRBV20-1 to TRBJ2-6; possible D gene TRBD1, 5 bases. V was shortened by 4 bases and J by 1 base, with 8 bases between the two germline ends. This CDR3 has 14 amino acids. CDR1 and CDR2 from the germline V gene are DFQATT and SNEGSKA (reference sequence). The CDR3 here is CSAIAGSGANVLTF. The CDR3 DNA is TGCAGTGCTATCGCAGGGTCTGGGGCCAACGTCCTGACTTTC.